These 17 T cell receptor beta chains were sequenced from one sample in a study of shared clonotypes between healthy human individuals (dated by TCRdb to the early 2020s). Library creation used the immunoSEQ multiplex PCR assay. The clones in this table, taken by TCRdb from immuneACCESS, are in-frame only. Not every clone is retained; where verified, under half of the shortfall comes from an unresolved V gene, and the cause of the rest is unknown. The sample data list around 2,000,000 clones, and approximately 94% of these were observed just once. The ten largest clones represent roughly 1.8% of the sample. CD8 naive samples consisted of CD45RO-negative cells that were positively selected for CCR7, yielding a CD45RA+CCR7+ population without TemRA cells. Sequencing was performed on naive CD8+ T cells from PBMCs. In light of the paper, this sample's cell subset or site label describes: CD45RA+CCR7+. Every receptor here comes from a man between 18 and 35 years old in good health. Some clones in this sample may be carry-over from other donors' samples.

The genes are TRBV28 and TRBJ2-5; D possibly corresponds to TRBD1 (6 bases). CDR3 size: 18 residues. Germline V gene lookup returns CDR1 MDHEN and CDR2 SYDVKM. The V and J ends lost 3 bases and 1 base respectively, with 21 bases between them. The CDR3 nucleotides read TGTGCCAGCAGTTTGAGTCGTGCCCATCGGACAGCCCAAGAGACCCAGTACTTC. It specifies CASSLSRAHRTAQETQYF.

This clone appeared once. This chain connects TRBV7-9 to TRBJ2-3, with 7 bases identical to TRBD2. Trimming removed 3 bases from V and 3 bases from J; junction bases left unmatched: 6. In germline, CDR1 is SEHNR, CDR2 FQNEAQ (reference sequence). The CDR3 runs to 15 residues. This chain's CDR3 is CASSFTRESTDTQYF. The CDR3 coding sequence is TGTGCCAGCAGCTTTACGCGGGAGTCTACAGATACGCAGTATTTT.

For this clone: Other DNA sequences of this sample code for an identical CDR3. This chain connects TRBV19 to TRBJ2-1; perhaps TRBD2 as D (6 bases). The CDR3 has 12 amino acids. Germline V gene sequence: CDR1 LNHDA, CDR2 SQIVND (reference sequence). V was cut by 1 base and J by 8 bases, with 6 bases left in between. DNA of the CDR3: TGTGCCAGTAGTATAGGGGGGGATGAGCAGTTCTTC. Translating gives CASSIGGDEQFF.

The chain has TRBV5-4 and TRBJ1-1, with 11 bases lining up with TRBD1. After removal of 0 bases from V and 3 bases from J, the junction contained 7 bases not matched to a gene. Germline V gene data show CDR1 as SGHNT and CDR2 as YYREEE (reference sequence). The CDR3 has 17 residues. CDR3 sequence reads: CASSLGTGGVFDTEAFF. Written as DNA, the CDR3 is TGTGCCAGCAGCTTGGGGACAGGGGGCGTATTCGACACTGAAGCTTTCTTT. Supplemented by reference TRBV5-4 and TRBJ1-1, the full variable domain reads ETGVTQSPTHLIKTRGQQVTLRCSSQSGHNTVSWYQQALGQGPQFIFQYYREEENGRGNFPPRFSGLQFPNYSSELNVNALELDDSALYLCASSLGTGGVFDTEAFFGQGTRLTVV.

The J gene is TRBJ2-5, the V gene TRBV2; D ambiguous. Germline CDR1 and CDR2: SNHLY and FYNNEI. V was pared by 6 bases and J by 5 bases, with 16 bases between. The CDR3 runs to 14 residues. Here the CDR3 DNA reads TGTGCCAGCAGCTCACAATTGCCTTGGGAGACCCAGTACTTC. This encodes CASSSQLPWETQYF.

The chain joins TRBV7-3 to TRBJ2-1; D unresolved. Germline CDR1 SGHTA, CDR2 FQGTGA. The CDR3 has 13 amino acids. V lost 7 bases and J lost 6, with 13 bases in between. The CDR3 nucleotides read TGTGCCAGCACCCCGTCACGCAGCAATGAGCAGTTCTTC. Its translation: CASTPSRSNEQFF.

The V call is TRBV6-6, the J call TRBJ2-7, with D maybe TRBD1 (6 bases). Germline V CDR1 and CDR2: MNHNY, SVGAGI (reference sequence). The CDR3 has 14 residues. The ends were cut back, 5 bases at V and 2 bases at J, with 13 bases in the middle. As DNA, the CDR3 is TGTGCCAGCAGTCCTCCGGGACAAGCCTACGAGCAGTACTTC. This codes for CASSPPGQAYEQYF.

The J gene is TRBJ2-5, the V gene TRBV28, with 11 bases lining up with TRBD2. Germline lookup yields CDR1 MDHEN and CDR2 SYDVKM. Trimming took 2 bases from V and 1 from J; bases not matched to a gene: 3. There are 16 residues in the CDR3. This CDR3 is CASSLVAGGGQETQYF. CDR3 DNA sequence: TGTGCCAGCAGTTTAGTAGCGGGAGGGGGCCAAGAGACCCAGTACTTC. The full variable domain, completed using reference TRBV28 and TRBJ2-5, is DVKVTQSSRYLVKRTGEKVFLECVQDMDHENMFWYRQDPGLGLRLIYFSYDVKMKEKGDIPEGYSVSREKKERFSLILESASTNQTSMYLCASSLVAGGGQETQYFGPGTRLLVL.

The V and J genes are TRBV9 and TRBJ2-1, with 10 bases lining up with TRBD2. CDR3 size: 16 residues. Trimming took 4 bases from V and 4 from J; bases not matched to a gene: 8. Per the germline V gene, CDR1 is SGDLS and CDR2 is YYNGEE. CDR3 nucleotide sequence: TGTGCCAGCAGCCCACGACTAGCGGGCCCGTACAATGAGCAGTTCTTC. Protein product: CASSPRLAGPYNEQFF.

This rearrangement joins TRBV27 to TRBJ2-3; maybe TRBD1 (5 bases). The germline gives CDR1 MNHEY, CDR2 SMNVEV (reference sequence). Trimming took 3 bases from V and 4 from J, leaving 8 bases between them. The CDR3 is 13 residues long. The CDR3 coding sequence is TGTGCCAGCAGTTTCGGCAGGGCAGATACGCAGTATTTT. It translates to CASSFGRADTQYF.

The CDR3: CASGPFGRLSTNEKLFF. The DNA for the CDR3 is TGCGCCAGCGGTCCTTTCGGGAGGTTGTCAACTAATGAAAAACTGTTTTTT. The rearrangement joins TRBV5-1 to TRBJ1-4; D gene uncertain. V was cut by 7 bases and J by 0 bases, with 19 bases left in between. The CDR3 covers 17 residues. Per germline, CDR1 SGHRS and CDR2 YFSETQ.

The chain has TRBV7-9 and TRBJ1-1; no firm D call. Germline V CDR1 and CDR2: SEHNR, FQNEAQ (reference sequence). The CDR3 sequence is 13 residues long. V gave up 6 bases and J gave up 7 bases, with 15 bases separating them. CDR3 sequence reads: CASSITTESEAFF. In nucleotides, the CDR3 is TGTGCCAGCAGTATCACCACAGAGAGTGAAGCTTTCTTT.

J is TRBJ2-1 and V is TRBV7-9; possibly TRBD2 for D (6 bases). The CDR3 consists of 15 residues. V shed 2 bases and J shed 3 bases, with 11 bases lying between them. Germline V gene lookup returns CDR1 SEHNR and CDR2 FQNEAQ (reference sequence). Here the CDR3 reads CASSLFRELYNEQFF. CDR3 bases: TGTGCCAGCAGCTTATTTCGGGAGCTCTACAATGAGCAGTTCTTC.

V usage is TRBV28 and J usage is TRBJ1-2; D not resolved. Trimming took off 5 bases at V and 4 bases at J, with 17 bases between the two ends. Per the germline V gene, CDR1 is MDHEN and CDR2 is SYDVKM. The CDR3 is made up of 15 amino acids. Here the CDR3 reads CASSPIGTAPYGYTF. Written as DNA, the CDR3 is TGTGCCAGCAGTCCCATAGGAACAGCTCCCTATGGCTACACCTTC.

This clone appeared once. The chain couples TRBV4-1 to TRBJ2-5; D remains unclear. This CDR3 is built from 15 residues. The V end was cut by 3 bases, the J end by 4 bases, with 15 bases between. Per the germline V gene, CDR1 is MGHRA and CDR2 is YSYEKL. The CDR3 coding sequence is TGCGCCAGCAGCCATAACGAGGAGTGGGGAGAGACCCAGTACTTC. It is translated as CASSHNEEWGETQYF.

V and J are TRBV27 and TRBJ2-2; no reliable D call. This CDR3 has 16 amino acids. Germline V gene lookup returns CDR1 MNHEY and CDR2 SMNVEV (reference sequence). V shed 5 bases and J shed 4 bases, with 17 bases lying between them. DNA of the CDR3: TGTGCCAGCAGTCCGCCCCGGGTAGCCGGCACCGGGGAGCTGTTTTTT. It specifies CASSPPRVAGTGELFF.

On this clone: The same CDR3 also results from other DNA sequences found in this sample. The J gene is TRBJ1-1, the V gene TRBV29-1, with 8 bases lining up with TRBD1. V shed 7 bases and J 1 base; nucleotides not matched to a gene: 2. Looked up from germline, CDR1 is SQVTM and CDR2 is ANQGSEA. CDR3 length: 12 amino acids. The CDR3 protein is CSGTGPNTEAFF. The CDR3 nucleotides read TGCAGCGGGACAGGGCCGAACACTGAAGCTTTCTTT.